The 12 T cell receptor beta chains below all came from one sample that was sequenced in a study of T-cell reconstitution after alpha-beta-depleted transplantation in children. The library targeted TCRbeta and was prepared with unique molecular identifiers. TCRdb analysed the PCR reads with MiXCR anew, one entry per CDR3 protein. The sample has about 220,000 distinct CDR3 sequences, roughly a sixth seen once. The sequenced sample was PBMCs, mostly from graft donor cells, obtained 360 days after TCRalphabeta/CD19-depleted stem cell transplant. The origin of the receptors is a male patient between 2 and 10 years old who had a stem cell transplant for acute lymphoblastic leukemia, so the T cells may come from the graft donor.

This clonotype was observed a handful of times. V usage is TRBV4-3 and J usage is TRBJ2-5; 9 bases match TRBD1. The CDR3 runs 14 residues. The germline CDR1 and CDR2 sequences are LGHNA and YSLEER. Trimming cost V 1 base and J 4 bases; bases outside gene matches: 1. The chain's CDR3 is CASSQGQGGETQYF. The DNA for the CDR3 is TGCGCCAGCAGCCAAGGACAGGGGGGAGAGACCCAGTACTTC.

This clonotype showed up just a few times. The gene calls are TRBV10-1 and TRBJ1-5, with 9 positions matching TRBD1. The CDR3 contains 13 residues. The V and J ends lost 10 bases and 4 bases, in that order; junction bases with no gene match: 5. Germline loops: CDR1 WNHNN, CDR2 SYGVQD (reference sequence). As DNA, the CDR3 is TGCGCCAACACGACAGGGGGGAATCAGCCCCAGCATTTT. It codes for CANTTGGNQPQHF.

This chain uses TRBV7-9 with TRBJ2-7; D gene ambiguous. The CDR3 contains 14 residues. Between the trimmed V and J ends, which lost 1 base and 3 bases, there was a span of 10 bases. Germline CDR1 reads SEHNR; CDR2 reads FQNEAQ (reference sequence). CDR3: CASSLDGGNYEQYF. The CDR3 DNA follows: TGTGCCAGCAGCTTAGATGGTGGTAACTACGAGCAGTACTTC.

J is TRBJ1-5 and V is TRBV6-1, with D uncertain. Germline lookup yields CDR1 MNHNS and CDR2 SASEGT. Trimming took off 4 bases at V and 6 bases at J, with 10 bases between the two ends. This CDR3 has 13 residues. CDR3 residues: CASSGPLGQPQHF. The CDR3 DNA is TGTGCCAGCAGTGGCCCTCTAGGTCAGCCCCAGCATTTT.

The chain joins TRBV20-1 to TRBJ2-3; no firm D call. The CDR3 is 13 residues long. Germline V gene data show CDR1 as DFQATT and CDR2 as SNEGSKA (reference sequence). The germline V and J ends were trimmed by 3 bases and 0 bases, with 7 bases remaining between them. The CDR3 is CSARTRSTDTQYF. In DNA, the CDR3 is TGCAGTGCTAGGACACGAAGCACAGATACGCAGTATTTT.

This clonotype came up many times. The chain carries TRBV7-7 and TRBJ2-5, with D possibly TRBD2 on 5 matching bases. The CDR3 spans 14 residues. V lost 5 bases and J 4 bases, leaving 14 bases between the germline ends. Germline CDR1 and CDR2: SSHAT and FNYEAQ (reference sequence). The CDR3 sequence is CASSPVGGSETQYF. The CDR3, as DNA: TGTGCCAGCAGCCCGGTTGGCGGGTCAGAGACCCAGTACTTC.

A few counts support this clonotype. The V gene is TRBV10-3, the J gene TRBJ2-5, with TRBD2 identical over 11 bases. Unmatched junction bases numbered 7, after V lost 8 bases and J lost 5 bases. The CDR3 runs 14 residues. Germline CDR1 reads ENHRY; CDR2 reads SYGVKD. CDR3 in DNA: TGTGCCATCTCCGGCACTAGCGGGGGTGAGACCCAGTACTTC. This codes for CAISGTSGGETQYF.

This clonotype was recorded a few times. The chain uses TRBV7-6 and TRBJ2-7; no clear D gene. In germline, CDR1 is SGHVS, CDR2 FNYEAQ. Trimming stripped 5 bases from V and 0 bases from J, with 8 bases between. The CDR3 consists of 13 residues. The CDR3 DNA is TGTGCCAGCAGCCCATCTAGCTCCTACGAGCAGTACTTC. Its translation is CASSPSSSYEQYF.

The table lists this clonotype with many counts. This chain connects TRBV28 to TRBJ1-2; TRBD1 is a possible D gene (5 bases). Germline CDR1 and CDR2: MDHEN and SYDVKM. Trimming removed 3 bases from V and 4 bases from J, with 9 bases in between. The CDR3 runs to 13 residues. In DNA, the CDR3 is TGTGCCAGCAGTTTGTGGGGGAGCTATGGCTACACCTTC. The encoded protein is CASSLWGSYGYTF.

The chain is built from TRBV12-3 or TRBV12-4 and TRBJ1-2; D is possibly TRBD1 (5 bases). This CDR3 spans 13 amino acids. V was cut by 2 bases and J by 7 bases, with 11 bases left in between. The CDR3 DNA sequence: TGTGCCAGCAGTTTATTCGGCGGGGGTGGCTACACCTTC. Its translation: CASSLFGGGGYTF.

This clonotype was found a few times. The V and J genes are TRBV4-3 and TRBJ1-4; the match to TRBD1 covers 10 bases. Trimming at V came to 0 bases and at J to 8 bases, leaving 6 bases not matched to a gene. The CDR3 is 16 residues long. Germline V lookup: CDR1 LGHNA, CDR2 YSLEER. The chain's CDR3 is CASSQEGTGDAEKLFF. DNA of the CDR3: TGCGCCAGCAGCCAAGAAGGGACAGGGGATGCGGAAAAACTGTTTTTT.

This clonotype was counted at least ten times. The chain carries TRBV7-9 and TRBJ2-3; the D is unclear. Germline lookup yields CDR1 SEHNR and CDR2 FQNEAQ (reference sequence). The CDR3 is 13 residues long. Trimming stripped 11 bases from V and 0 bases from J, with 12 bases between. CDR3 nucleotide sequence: TGTGCCGGCCTTCGTTTAAGCACAGATACGCAGTATTTT. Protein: CAGLRLSTDTQYF.